This TCR beta chain was identified during a study of T cell responses to AZD1222 COVID-19 vaccine. Here immunoSEQ multiplex PCR was the method, and the copy in TCRdb shows in-frame clones only, minus some. The sample shows 20,000 to 25,000 clones, 82% of them seen only once. For this clone: Its antigen remains unknown.

Study-level findings and limits: CD4 TCRs associated with vaccination spanned spike, dominating at 160-218 and 743-854.

CDR1 is GTSNPN and CDR2 is SVGIG in the germline V gene (reference sequence). With V trimmed by 1 base and J by 2 bases, 22 bases remained unmatched. The CDR3 consists of 20 residues. Material: peripheral blood, obtained on day 0 of AZD1222 vaccination. This sequence originates from an adult in good health. The chain links TRBV30 to TRBJ1-2; 7 nucleotides agree with TRBD1. The CDR3 region is CAWSGGDRADLGLINYGYTF. CDR3 bases: TGTGCCTGGAGTGGTGGAGACAGGGCCGACCTAGGGCTCATAAACTATGGCTACACCTTC.